This section outlines one T cell receptor beta chain sequence together with its context. As yet, its antigen is unknown. This CDR3 comprises 16 residues. V trimming: 1 base; J trimming: 4 bases; junction bases outside the gene matches: 7. Germline V CDR1 and CDR2: SGHVS, FNYEAQ. These data are taken from a study of cytomegalovirus exposure and HLA in healthy donors. Study in general: Out of approximately 170 million T cells, an earlier analysis found roughly 100 million unique TCR beta sequences in total. There were roughly 80 million unique TCRs (from HLA-typed donors) in an early data release.

PCR employed 60 Vbeta and 13 Jbeta primers. Only in-frame clones appear in the TCRdb table, and some are missing; sequencing was by immunoSEQ multiplex PCR. In the table there are 130,000 or so clones, over 75% of which are singletons. Study observations and caveats: Later analysis showed TCR association rates varying by HLA locus, highest for DRB1 and lowest for HLA-C.

This clonotype was sampled from a man aged 25-40 years in good health and CMV-seronegative. The chain couples TRBV7-6 to TRBJ2-5, with 9 bases lining up with TRBD2. The sequencing sample was made of PBMCs. CDR3 in amino acids: CASSLEAGGPGETQYF. CDR3 DNA: TGTGCCAGCAGCTTAGAAGCGGGGGGCCCGGGAGAGACCCAGTACTTC.